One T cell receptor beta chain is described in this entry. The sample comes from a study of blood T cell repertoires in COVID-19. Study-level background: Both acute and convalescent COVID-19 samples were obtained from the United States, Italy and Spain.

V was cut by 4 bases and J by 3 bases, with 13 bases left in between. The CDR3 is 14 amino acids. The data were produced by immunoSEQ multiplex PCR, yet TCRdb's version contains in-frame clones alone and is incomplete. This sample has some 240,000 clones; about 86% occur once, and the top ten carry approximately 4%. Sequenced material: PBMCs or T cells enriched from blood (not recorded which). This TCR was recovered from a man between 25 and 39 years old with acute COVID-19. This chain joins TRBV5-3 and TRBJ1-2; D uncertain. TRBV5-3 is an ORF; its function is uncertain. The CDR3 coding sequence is TGTGCCAGAAGCAGTGAGGGTAGATACTATGGCTACACCTTC. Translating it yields CARSSEGRYYGYTF.